The source of this TCR beta chain is a study of blood T cells in healthy people across ages. Study-level points and caveats: Long-lived donors exceeded aged donors in naive CD4+ cells and diversity.

A J-beta primer mix and a sample-barcoded 5' primer were used in a second PCR of about 6 to 12 cycles. From the 5' RACE reads, TCRdb called clonotypes with MiXCR, one entry per CDR3 protein. This sample has 600,000 to 650,000 distinct CDR3 sequences, with roughly 50% found just once. V was clipped by 1 base and J by 7 bases, with 11 bases between them. Germline CDR1 reads LGHNA; CDR2 reads YNFKEQ. The CDR3 covers 15 residues. This clonotype was picked up a small number of times. Its specificity is unknown. Sequencing used blood. The gene calls are TRBV4-2 and TRBJ1-6; D ambiguous. The clonotype comes from a man aged 60 to 75 in good health. Here the CDR3 reads CASSQGLHLNSPLHF. The CDR3, as DNA: TGTGCCAGCAGCCAAGGTCTACACCTGAATTCACCCCTCCACTTT.